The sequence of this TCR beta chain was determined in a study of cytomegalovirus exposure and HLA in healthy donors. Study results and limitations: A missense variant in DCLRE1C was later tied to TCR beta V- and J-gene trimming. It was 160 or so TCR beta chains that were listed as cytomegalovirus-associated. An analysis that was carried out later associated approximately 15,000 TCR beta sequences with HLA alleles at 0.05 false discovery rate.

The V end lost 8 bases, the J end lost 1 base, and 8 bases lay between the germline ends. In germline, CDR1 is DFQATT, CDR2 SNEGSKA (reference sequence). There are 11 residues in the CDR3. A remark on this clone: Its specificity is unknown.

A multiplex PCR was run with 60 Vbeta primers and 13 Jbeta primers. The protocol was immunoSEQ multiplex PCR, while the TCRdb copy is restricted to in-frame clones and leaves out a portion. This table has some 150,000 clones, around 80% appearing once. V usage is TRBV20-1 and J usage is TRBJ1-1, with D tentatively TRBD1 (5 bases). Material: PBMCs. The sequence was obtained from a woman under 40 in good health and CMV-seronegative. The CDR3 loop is CSSTENTEAFF. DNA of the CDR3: TGCAGTTCGACAGAGAACACTGAAGCTTTCTTT.